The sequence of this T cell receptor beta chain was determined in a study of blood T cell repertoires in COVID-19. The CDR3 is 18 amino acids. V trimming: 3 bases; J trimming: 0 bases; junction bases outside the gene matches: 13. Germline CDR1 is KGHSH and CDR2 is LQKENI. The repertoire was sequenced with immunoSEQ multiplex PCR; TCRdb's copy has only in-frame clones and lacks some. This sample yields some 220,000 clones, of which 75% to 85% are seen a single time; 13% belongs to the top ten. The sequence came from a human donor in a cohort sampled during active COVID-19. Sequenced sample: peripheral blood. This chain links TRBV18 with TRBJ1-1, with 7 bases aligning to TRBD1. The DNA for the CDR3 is TGTGCCAGCTCACCTTTAGCCGGGACAGCCCTCATGAACACTGAAGCTTTCTTT. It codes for CASSPLAGTALMNTEAFF. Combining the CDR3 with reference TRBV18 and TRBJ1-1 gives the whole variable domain NAGVMQNPRHLVRRRGQEARLRCSPMKGHSHVYWYRQLPEEGLKFMVYLQKENIIDESGMPKERFSAEFPKEGPSILRIQQVVRGDSAAYFCASSPLAGTALMNTEAFFGQGTRLTVV.